There are a few counts of the clone carrying this TCR beta chain. Antigen unknown. This sample was included in a study of identical twins. Trimming stripped 7 bases from V and 3 bases from J, with 9 bases between. The CDR3 extends over 13 amino acids. The germline gives CDR1 MNHEY, CDR2 SMNVEV (reference sequence). Study outcomes and limitations: Invariant T cells like MAIT and iNKT could partly confound the zero-insertion analyses. Beta out-of-frame sequences showed weaker excess sharing between twins.

TCRdb passed the 5' RACE reads through MiXCR, listing each CDR3 protein once. The sample shows 200,000 to 250,000 distinct CDR3 sequences, over 5.5% of them seen only once. These data were also filed under a second study, of T cells expressing NK-cell markers. That study reports: Sorted CD3+CD56+NKG2C+, CD3+CD56+NKG2C- and CD3+CD56-NKG2C+ T cells provided the TCR beta repertoires.

This sequence joins TRBV27 and TRBJ2-2; D unclear. This clonotype was sampled from a young woman in good health. The sample was CD8+ T cells sorted from blood. CDR3 in DNA: TGTGCCAGCACTGGCCAGTACACCGGGGAGCTGTTTTTT. Protein: CASTGQYTGELFF.